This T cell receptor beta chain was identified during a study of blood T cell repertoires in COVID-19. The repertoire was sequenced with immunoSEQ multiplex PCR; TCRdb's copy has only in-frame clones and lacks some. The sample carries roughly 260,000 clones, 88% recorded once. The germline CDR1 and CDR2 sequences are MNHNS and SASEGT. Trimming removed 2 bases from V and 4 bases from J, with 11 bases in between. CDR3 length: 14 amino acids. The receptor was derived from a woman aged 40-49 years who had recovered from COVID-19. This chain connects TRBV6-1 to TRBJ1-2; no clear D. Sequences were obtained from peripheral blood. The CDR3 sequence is CASSETPTGYGYTF. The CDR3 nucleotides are TGTGCCAGCAGTGAAACCCCGACGGGCTATGGCTACACCTTC.